This T cell receptor (beta chain) was observed in a study of shared clonotypes between healthy human individuals. Study-wide results and caveats: Several donors had about 5% of their naive CD4 clonotypes in common.

Notes on this clone: Its antigen is undetermined.

Measured with immunoSEQ multiplex PCR; TCRdb has only the in-frame clones, and not every one. Of hundreds of thousands of clones detected, around 73% appear once; the ten largest clones hold around 1.8%. This CDR3 has 15 residues. Trimming stripped 6 bases from V and 7 bases from J, with 18 bases between. Germline CDR1 is SNHLY and CDR2 is FYNNEI. The chain recombines TRBV2 with TRBJ1-4; a weak D match, TRBD1 (6 bases). The specimen was memory CD4+ T cells sorted from blood. Subset noted: CD45RA-negative fraction. The sequence derives from a woman aged 25 to 39 in good health. The CDR3 reads CASREQGIGTEKLFF. The CDR3 region has the DNA TGTGCCAGCAGGGAGCAGGGGATTGGTACTGAAAAACTGTTTTTT.